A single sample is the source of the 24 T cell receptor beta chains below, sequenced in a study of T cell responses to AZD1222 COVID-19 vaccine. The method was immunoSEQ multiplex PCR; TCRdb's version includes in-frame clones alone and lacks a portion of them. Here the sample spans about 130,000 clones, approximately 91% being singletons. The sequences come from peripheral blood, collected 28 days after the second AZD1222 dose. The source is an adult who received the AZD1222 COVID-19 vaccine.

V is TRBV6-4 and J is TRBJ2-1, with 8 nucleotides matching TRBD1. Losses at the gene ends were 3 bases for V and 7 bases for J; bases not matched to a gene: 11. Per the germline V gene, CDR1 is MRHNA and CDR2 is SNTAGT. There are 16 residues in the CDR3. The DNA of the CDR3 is TGTGCCAGCAGTGAGGAACCCGGGACAGGAAGAAATGAGCAGTTCTTC. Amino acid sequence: CASSEEPGTGRNEQFF.

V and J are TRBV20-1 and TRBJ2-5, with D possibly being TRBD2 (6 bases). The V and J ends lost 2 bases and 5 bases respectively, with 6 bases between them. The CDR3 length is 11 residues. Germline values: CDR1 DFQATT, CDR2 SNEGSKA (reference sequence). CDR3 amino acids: CSARLAETQYF. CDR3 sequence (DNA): TGCAGTGCTAGACTAGCGGAGACCCAGTACTTC.

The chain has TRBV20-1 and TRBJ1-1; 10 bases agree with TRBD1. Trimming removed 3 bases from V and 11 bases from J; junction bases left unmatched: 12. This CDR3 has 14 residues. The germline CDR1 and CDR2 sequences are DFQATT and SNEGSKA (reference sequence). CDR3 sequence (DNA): TGCAGTGCTAGTTCCCCGGGACAGGGGTCAAAGGCTTTCTTT. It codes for CSASSPGQGSKAFF.

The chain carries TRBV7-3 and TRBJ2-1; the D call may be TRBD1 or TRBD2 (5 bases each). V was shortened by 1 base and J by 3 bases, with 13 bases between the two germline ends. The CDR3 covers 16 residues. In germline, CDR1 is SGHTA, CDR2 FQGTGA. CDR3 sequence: CASSLRSRGDYNEQFF. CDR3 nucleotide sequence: TGTGCCAGCAGCTTAAGGTCCCGAGGGGACTACAATGAGCAGTTCTTC.

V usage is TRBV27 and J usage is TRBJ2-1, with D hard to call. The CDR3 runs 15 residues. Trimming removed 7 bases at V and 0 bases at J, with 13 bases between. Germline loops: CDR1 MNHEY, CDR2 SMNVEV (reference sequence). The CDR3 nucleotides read TGTGCCAGCACTCGCTTCGTGGGCTCCTACAATGAGCAGTTCTTC. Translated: CASTRFVGSYNEQFF.

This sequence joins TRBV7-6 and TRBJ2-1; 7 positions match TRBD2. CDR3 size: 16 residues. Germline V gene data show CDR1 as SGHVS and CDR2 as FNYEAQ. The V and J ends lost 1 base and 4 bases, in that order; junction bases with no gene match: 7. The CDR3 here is CASSLESAGAYNEQFF. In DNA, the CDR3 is TGTGCCAGCAGCTTAGAGTCGGCGGGAGCGTACAATGAGCAGTTCTTC.

The CDR3 nucleotides are TGTGCCTGGAGTGTAACCCGGGGGTCAACTAATGAAAAACTGTTTTTT. This codes for CAWSVTRGSTNEKLFF. V usage is TRBV30 and J usage is TRBJ1-4, with a tentative D call TRBD1 (5 bases). Germline V gives CDR1 GTSNPN, CDR2 SVGIG (reference sequence). The CDR3 is 16 residues long. Trimming cost V 0 bases and J 0 bases, with 11 bases left between them.

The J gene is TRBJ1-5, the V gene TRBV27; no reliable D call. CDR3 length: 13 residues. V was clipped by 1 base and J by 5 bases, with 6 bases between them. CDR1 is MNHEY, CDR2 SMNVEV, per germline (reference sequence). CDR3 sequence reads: CASSLYGDQPQHF. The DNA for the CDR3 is TGTGCCAGCAGTTTATATGGAGATCAGCCCCAGCATTTT.

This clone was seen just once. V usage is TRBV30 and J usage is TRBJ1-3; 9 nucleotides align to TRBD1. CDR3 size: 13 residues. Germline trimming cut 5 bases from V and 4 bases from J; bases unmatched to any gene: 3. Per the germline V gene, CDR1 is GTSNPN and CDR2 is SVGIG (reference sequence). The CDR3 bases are TGTGCCTGGGACAGGGGGAAAGGAAACACCATATATTTT. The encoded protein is CAWDRGKGNTIYF.

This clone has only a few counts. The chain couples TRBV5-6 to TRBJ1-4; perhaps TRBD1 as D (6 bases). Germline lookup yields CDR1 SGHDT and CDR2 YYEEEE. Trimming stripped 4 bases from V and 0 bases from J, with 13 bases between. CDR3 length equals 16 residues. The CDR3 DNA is TGTGCCAGCAGCCCTACAGGGTATTCAACTAATGAAAAACTGTTTTTT. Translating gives CASSPTGYSTNEKLFF.

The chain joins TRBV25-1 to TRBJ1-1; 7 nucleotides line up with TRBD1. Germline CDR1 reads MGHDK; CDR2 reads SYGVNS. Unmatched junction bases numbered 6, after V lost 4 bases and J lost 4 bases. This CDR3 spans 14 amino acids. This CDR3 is CASSAYRGTTEAFF. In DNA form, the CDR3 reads TGTGCCAGCAGTGCTTACAGGGGTACCACTGAAGCTTTCTTT.

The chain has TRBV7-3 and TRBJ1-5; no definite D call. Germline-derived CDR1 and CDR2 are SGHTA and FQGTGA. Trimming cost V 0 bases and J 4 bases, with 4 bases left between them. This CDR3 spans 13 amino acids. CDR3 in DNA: TGTGCCAGCAGCTTAACACGAAATCAGCCCCAGCATTTT. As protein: CASSLTRNQPQHF.

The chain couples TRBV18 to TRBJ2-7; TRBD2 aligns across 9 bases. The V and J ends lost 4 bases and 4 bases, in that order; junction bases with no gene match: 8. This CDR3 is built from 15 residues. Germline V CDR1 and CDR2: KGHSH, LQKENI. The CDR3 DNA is TGTGCCAGCTCACTTAGCGGCGGGAGGGGTTACGAGCAGTACTTC. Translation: CASSLSGGRGYEQYF.

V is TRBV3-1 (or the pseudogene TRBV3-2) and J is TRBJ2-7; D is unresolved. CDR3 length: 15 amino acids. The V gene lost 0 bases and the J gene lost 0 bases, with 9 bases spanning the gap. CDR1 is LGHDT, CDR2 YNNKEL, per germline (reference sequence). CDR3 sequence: CASSQDGQNSYEQYF. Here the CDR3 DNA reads TGTGCCAGCAGCCAAGATGGCCAGAACTCCTACGAGCAGTACTTC.

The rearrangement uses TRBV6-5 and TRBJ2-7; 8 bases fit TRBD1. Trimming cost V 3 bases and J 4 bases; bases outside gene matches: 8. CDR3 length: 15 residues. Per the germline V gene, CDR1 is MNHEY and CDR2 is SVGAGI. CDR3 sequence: CASSYLSGQEYEQYF. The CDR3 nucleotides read TGTGCCAGCAGTTATCTTTCGGGACAGGAGTACGAGCAGTACTTC.

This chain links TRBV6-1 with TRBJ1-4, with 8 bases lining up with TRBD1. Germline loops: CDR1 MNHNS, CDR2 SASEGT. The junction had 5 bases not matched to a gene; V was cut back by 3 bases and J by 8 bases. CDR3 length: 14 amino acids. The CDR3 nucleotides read TGTGCCAGCAGTGATTCAGGGGGCCCAGAAAAACTGTTTTTT. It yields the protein CASSDSGGPEKLFF.

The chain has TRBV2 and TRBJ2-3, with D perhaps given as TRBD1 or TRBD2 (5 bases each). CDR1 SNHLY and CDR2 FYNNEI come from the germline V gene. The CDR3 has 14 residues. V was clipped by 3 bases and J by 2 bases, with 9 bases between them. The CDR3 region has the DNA TGTGCCAGCAGTGAGTGGGGGACCACAGATACGCAGTATTTT. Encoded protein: CASSEWGTTDTQYF.

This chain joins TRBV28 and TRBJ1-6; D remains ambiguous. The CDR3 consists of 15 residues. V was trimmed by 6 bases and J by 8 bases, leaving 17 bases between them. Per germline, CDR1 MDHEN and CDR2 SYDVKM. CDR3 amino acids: CASREEARSHSPLHF. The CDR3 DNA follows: TGTGCCAGCAGGGAGGAGGCGCGCTCCCATTCACCCCTCCACTTT. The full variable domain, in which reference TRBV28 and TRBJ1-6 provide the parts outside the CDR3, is DVKVTQSSRYLVKRTGEKVFLECVQDMDHENMFWYRQDPGLGLRLIYFSYDVKMKEKGDIPEGYSVSREKKERFSLILESASTNQTSMYLCASREEARSHSPLHFGNGTRLTVT.

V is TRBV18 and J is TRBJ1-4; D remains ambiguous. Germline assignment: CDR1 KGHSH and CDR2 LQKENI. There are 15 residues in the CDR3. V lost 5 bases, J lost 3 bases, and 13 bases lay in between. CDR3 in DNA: TGTGCCAGCTCAGGATTGACGTCGGCTAATGAAAAACTGTTTTTT. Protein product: CASSGLTSANEKLFF.

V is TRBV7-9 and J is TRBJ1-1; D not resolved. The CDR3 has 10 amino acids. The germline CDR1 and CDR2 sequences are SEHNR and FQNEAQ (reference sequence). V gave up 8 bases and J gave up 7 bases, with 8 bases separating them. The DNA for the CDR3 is TGTGCCAGCTCGGGAGTTGAAGCTTTCTTT. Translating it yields CASSGVEAFF.

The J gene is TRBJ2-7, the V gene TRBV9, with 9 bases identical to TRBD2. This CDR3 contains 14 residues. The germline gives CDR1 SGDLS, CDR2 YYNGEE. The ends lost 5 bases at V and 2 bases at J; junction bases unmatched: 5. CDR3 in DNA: TGTGCCAGCAGTGGGCTAGCGGGACCCTACGAGCAGTACTTC. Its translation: CASSGLAGPYEQYF.

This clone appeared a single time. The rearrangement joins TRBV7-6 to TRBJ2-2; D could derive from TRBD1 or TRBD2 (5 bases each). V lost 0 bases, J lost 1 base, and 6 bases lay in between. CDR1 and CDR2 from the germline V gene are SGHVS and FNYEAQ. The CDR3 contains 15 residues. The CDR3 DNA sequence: TGTGCCAGCAGCTTAGCGGGGGAGAACACCGGGGAGCTGTTTTTT. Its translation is CASSLAGENTGELFF.

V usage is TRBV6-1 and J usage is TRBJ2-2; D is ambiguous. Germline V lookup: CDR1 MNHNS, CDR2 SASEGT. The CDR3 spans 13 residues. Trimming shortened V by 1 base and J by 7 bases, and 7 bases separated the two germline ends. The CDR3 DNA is TGTGCCAGCAGTGAAGTGGTAGGCGGGGAGCTGTTTTTT. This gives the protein CASSEVVGGELFF.

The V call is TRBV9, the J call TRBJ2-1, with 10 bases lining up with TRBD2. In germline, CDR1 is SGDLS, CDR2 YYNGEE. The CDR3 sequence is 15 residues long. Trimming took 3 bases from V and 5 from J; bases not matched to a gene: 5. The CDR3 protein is CASSEGLAEHNEQFF. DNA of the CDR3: TGTGCCAGCAGCGAAGGACTAGCGGAACACAATGAGCAGTTCTTC. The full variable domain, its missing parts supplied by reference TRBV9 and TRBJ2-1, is DSGVTQTPKHLITATGQRVTLRCSPRSGDLSVYWYQQSLDQGLQFLIQYYNGEERAKGNILERFSAQQFPDLHSELNLSSLELGDSALYFCASSEGLAEHNEQFFGPGTRLTVL.